Below, 26 T cell receptor beta chains from the same sample are listed, as sequenced in a study of blood T cells in healthy people across ages. Combining a sample-barcoded 5' primer with a J-beta primer mix, a second PCR ran for roughly 7 to 11 cycles. TCRdb fed the 5' RACE reads into MiXCR, producing one record per CDR3 protein. The sample holds about 730,000 distinct CDR3 sequences, roughly 47% seen once. The sequenced sample was blood. The receptors here all came from a woman aged 55 to 70 in good health.

The chain employs TRBV29-1 and TRBJ2-7; D is ambiguous. The CDR3 runs 14 residues. The germline V gene has CDR1 SQVTM and CDR2 ANQGSEA. The V end was cut by 0 bases, the J end by 0 bases, with 9 bases between. This CDR3 reads CSVEDWTASYEQYF. The CDR3 DNA reads TGCAGCGTTGAAGACTGGACGGCCTCCTACGAGCAGTACTTC.

This clonotype has a single count. A read error may be the cause here, since a much bigger clone is one base away. V usage is TRBV29-1 and J usage is TRBJ2-5; 9 bases align to TRBD1. The CDR3 has 13 residues. Looked up from germline, CDR1 is SQVTM and CDR2 is ANQGSEA. The CDR3 nucleotides read TGCAGCGTCGGACAGGGGTACCAAGAGACCCTGTACTTC. Its protein is CSVGQGYQETLYF.

On this clonotype: The junction does not match germline at one end; this may be a read error. The chain links TRBV6-5 to TRBJ2-6; tentative D call: TRBD1 (5 bases). The CDR3 is 15 residues long. In germline, CDR1 is MNHEY, CDR2 SVGAGI. CDR3 in amino acids: CASSYASSGANVLIF. CDR3 coding DNA: TGTGCCAGCAGTTATGCGAGCTCTGGGGCCAACGTCCTGATTTTC.

The chain links TRBV29-1 to TRBJ2-7, with D possibly matching TRBD1 (6 bases). The CDR3 extends over 13 amino acids. The germline gives CDR1 SQVTM, CDR2 ANQGSEA. Trimming stripped 5 bases from V and 2 bases from J, with 13 bases between. CDR3 in DNA: TGCAGCGTTTCGGGGACACTGACCTACGAGCAGTACTTC. It encodes CSVSGTLTYEQYF.

V gene TRBV4-2 combines with J gene TRBJ2-5; D possibly corresponds to TRBD2 (6 bases). The V end was cut by 1 base, the J end by 5 bases, with 11 bases between. The length of the CDR3 is 14 residues. Germline CDR1 reads LGHNA; CDR2 reads YNFKEQ. The CDR3 DNA sequence: TGTGCCAGCAGCCAAGGACTAGATTCGGAGACCCAGTACTTC. The encoded protein is CASSQGLDSETQYF.

This clonotype was counted between two and nine times. The chain carries TRBV24-1 and TRBJ1-2; the match to TRBD1 covers 7 bases. The CDR3 covers 14 residues. With 5 bases clipped from V and 5 bases from J, the junction kept 7 bases outside the gene matches. The V gene's germline CDR1 is KGHDR and CDR2 SFDVKD. CDR3 protein: CATSGSPGQYGYTF. DNA for the CDR3: TGTGCCACCAGTGGCTCTCCGGGACAGTATGGCTACACCTTC.

The V and J genes are TRBV7-2 and TRBJ2-7; D unresolved. The last part of the DNA fits TRBJ2-5 better; the J call may be wrong. CDR3 length: 11 amino acids. The germline gives CDR1 SGHTA, CDR2 FQGNSA. The CDR3 DNA is TGTACCAGCAGCTCCTCTGAGACCCAGTACTTC. This sequence encodes CTSSSSETQYF.

This chain uses TRBV5-1 with TRBJ2-4; perhaps TRBD2 as D (5 bases). The closer fit of TRBJ2-7 to the DNA end suggests the J call may be wrong. This CDR3 comprises 16 residues. CDR1 is SGHRS, CDR2 YFSETQ, per germline. In nucleotides, the CDR3 is TGCGCCAGCAGCCAAATGGGTAGCGAGGCTTCCTACGAGCAGTACTTC. It translates to CASSQMGSEASYEQYF.

The V call is TRBV5-1, the J call TRBJ2-3; 9 bases are shared with TRBD1. CDR1 SGHRS and CDR2 YFSETQ come from the germline V gene. V shed 6 bases, J shed 2 bases, and the junction held 10 bases outside the gene matches. This CDR3 contains 16 residues. CDR3 in DNA: TGCGCCAGCACCTTTGGGACAGGGATAATCACAGATACGCAGTATTTT. Its translation is CASTFGTGIITDTQYF. The variable domain in full, with the rest retrieved from reference TRBV5-1 and TRBJ2-3, is KAGVTQTPRYLIKTRGQQVTLSCSPISGHRSVSWYQQTPGQGLQFLFEYFSETQRNKGNFPGRFSGRQFSNSRSEMNVSTLELGDSALYLCASTFGTGIITDTQYFGPGTRLTVL.

This clonotype has just a few counts. The chain links TRBV18 to TRBJ2-3, with TRBD1 identical over 9 bases. With V trimmed by 6 bases and J by 1 base, 5 bases remained unmatched. The CDR3 contains 15 residues. Germline CDR1 is KGHSH and CDR2 is LQKENI. The CDR3 loop reads CASSDRGPRTDTQYF. For the CDR3, the DNA is TGTGCCAGCTCGGACAGGGGCCCTCGCACAGATACGCAGTATTTT.

This clonotype was seen just once. V is TRBV4-2 and J is TRBJ1-5, with D tentatively TRBD1 (5 bases). There are 15 residues in the CDR3. V was shortened by 4 bases and J by 3 bases, with 13 bases between the two germline ends. Germline V gene data show CDR1 as LGHNA and CDR2 as YNFKEQ. The CDR3 bases are TGTGCCAGCAGCCCGACTTTGGGGGACAATCAGCCCCAGCATTTT. Its protein product is CASSPTLGDNQPQHF.

The chain carries TRBV7-3 and TRBJ2-5; 10 positions agree with TRBD1. The CDR3 is 15 amino acids. The V and J ends lost 1 base and 5 bases, in that order; junction bases with no gene match: 4. In germline, CDR1 is SGHTA, CDR2 FQGTGA. The CDR3 here is CASSLRGQGWETQYF. The DNA of the CDR3 is TGTGCCAGCAGCTTAAGGGGACAGGGGTGGGAGACCCAGTACTTC. Based on the CDR3 plus reference TRBV7-3 and TRBJ2-5, the full variable domain is GAGVSQTPSNKVTEKGKYVELRCDPISGHTALYWYRQSLGQGPEFLIYFQGTGAADDSGLPNDRFFAVRPEGSVSTLKIQRTERGDSAVYLCASSLRGQGWETQYFGPGTRLLVL.

This clonotype has a count of ten or more. The gene calls are TRBV12-3 or TRBV12-4 and TRBJ2-5; D is perhaps TRBD1 (6 bases). Between the trimmed V and J ends, which lost 2 bases and 1 base, there was a span of 8 bases. The CDR3 is made up of 14 amino acids. In DNA form, the CDR3 reads TGTGCCAGCAGTTTAAGGGACACCCAAGAGACCCAGTACTTC. Its translation is CASSLRDTQETQYF.

Concerning this clonotype: Just one base apart from a much larger clone, this may be a read error. This chain links TRBV6-1 with TRBJ2-3; 10 bases agree with TRBD2. This CDR3 is 17 amino acids long. Per the germline V gene, CDR1 is MNHNS and CDR2 is SASEGT. Germline trimming cut 6 bases from V and 1 base from J; bases unmatched to any gene: 10. The CDR3 DNA is TGTGCCAGCAGCGAAACTTTAGCGGGAGGTGGCACAGATACGCAGTATTTT. Protein product: CASSETLAGGGTDTQYF.

The rearrangement links TRBV3-1 to TRBJ2-5; D may be TRBD2 (6 bases). The CDR3 loop spans 14 amino acids. CDR1 is LGHDT and CDR2 is YNNKEL in the germline V gene (reference sequence). V was trimmed by 1 base and J by 2 bases, leaving 8 bases between them. CDR3 loop: CASSQVGLQETQYF. CDR3 in DNA: TGTGCCAGCAGCCAAGTCGGACTACAAGAGACCCAGTACTTC.

V gene TRBV4-2 combines with J gene TRBJ2-7; D not certain. The V and J ends lost 4 bases and 1 base respectively, with 17 bases between them. Germline CDR1 reads LGHNA; CDR2 reads YNFKEQ. This CDR3 has 16 residues. In DNA, the CDR3 is TGTGCCAGCAGCCCTAGGGCCCTTTCGACTTCCTACGAGCAGTACTTC. Translation gives CASSPRALSTSYEQYF.

This clonotype was seen only a few times. This sequence joins TRBV3-1 and TRBJ2-3; D may correspond to TRBD1 or TRBD2 (5 bases each). In germline, CDR1 is LGHDT, CDR2 YNNKEL (reference sequence). The length of the CDR3 is 17 residues. With 1 base removed from V and 4 bases from J, the gap between germline ends came to 18 bases. The CDR3 spells CASSQGIGAGYSDTQYF. DNA for the CDR3: TGTGCCAGCAGCCAAGGCATCGGGGCAGGGTACTCAGATACGCAGTATTTT.

The chain recombines TRBV15 with TRBJ2-1; 13 bases are shared with TRBD2. This CDR3 has 15 residues. With 5 bases clipped from V and 9 bases from J, the junction kept 7 bases outside the gene matches. CDR1 LNHNV and CDR2 YYDKDF come from the germline V gene (reference sequence). CDR3 bases: TGTGCCACCAGCTCCACTAGCGGGGGGGCCAGTGAGCAGTTCTTC. Protein sequence: CATSSTSGGASEQFF.

This clonotype has only a few counts. The V gene is TRBV6-2 or TRBV6-3, the J gene TRBJ2-5; the D gene is possibly TRBD1 (6 bases). Germline lookup yields CDR1 MNHEY and CDR2 SVGEGT. CDR3 length: 15 residues. Deletions cut 7 bases from V and 5 bases from J, with 20 bases between. The CDR3 protein is CASKPIPGQMETQYF. The CDR3 coding sequence is TGTGCCAGCAAGCCGATACCAGGACAGATGGAGACCCAGTACTTC.

This clonotype was observed once. The chain employs TRBV11-2 and TRBJ2-3; TRBD2 matches at 11 bases. Unmatched junction bases numbered 7, after V lost 2 bases and J lost 0 bases. The length of the CDR3 is 18 residues. CDR1 is SGHAT, CDR2 FQNNGV, per germline. The CDR3 here is CASSLRGTSGASTDTQYF. DNA for the CDR3: TGTGCCAGCAGCTTAAGGGGGACTAGCGGCGCTAGCACAGATACGCAGTATTTT.

The chain is built from TRBV5-8 and TRBJ2-6; D possibly corresponds to TRBD1 (5 bases). The CDR3 runs to 15 residues. V lost 0 bases and J lost 4, with 8 bases in between. Germline V gene data show CDR1 as SGHTS and CDR2 as YDEGEE. As DNA, the CDR3 is TGTGCCAGCAGCTTGGTGGGGCCGGGGGCCAACGTCCTGACTTTC. Amino acid sequence: CASSLVGPGANVLTF.

A few counts support this clonotype. This chain joins TRBV3-1 and TRBJ2-3; tentatively, D is TRBD2 (7 bases). The CDR3 contains 15 residues. In germline, CDR1 is LGHDT, CDR2 YNNKEL (reference sequence). Trimming removed 5 bases at V and 3 bases at J, with 15 bases between. The CDR3 region has the DNA TGTGCCAGCAGCGAGACGGGGGGCCAGACAGATACGCAGTATTTT. It is translated as CASSETGGQTDTQYF.

CDR3 sequence reads: CASSFGPSSEYF. The CDR3 bases are TGTGCCAGCAGTTTTGGACCCTCGTCCGAGTACTTC. The J gene is TRBJ2-5, the V gene TRBV6-6; no definite D call. The CDR3 length is 12 residues. From germline, CDR1 is MNHNY and CDR2 SVGAGI (reference sequence). V was cut by 4 bases and J by 12 bases, with 15 bases left in between.

This clonotype was seen a handful of times. The chain employs TRBV20-1 and TRBJ1-5, with TRBD1 matching over 10 bases. With 5 bases clipped from V and 6 bases from J, the junction kept 13 bases outside the gene matches. This CDR3 is built from 16 residues. The germline gives CDR1 DFQATT, CDR2 SNEGSKA (reference sequence). The CDR3 DNA is TGCAGTGCTGCCCAGCCCGGGACAGGGGTCAGTCAGCCCCAGCATTTT. This encodes CSAAQPGTGVSQPQHF.

This clonotype turned up a few times. The chain links TRBV29-1 to TRBJ2-1, with 7 bases lining up with TRBD2. There are 12 residues in the CDR3. Per the germline V gene, CDR1 is SQVTM and CDR2 is ANQGSEA. With V trimmed by 6 bases and J by 4 bases, 3 bases remained unmatched. CDR3 nucleotide sequence: TGCAGCGTAGGGAGGGAATACAATGAGCAGTTCTTC. Translated: CSVGREYNEQFF.

The chain combines TRBV9 with TRBJ2-5, with D possibly TRBD1 on 6 matching bases. The assigned J gene may be wrong: the sequence end matches TRBJ2-7 better. The CDR3 consists of 14 residues. Per the germline V gene, CDR1 is SGDLS and CDR2 is YYNGEE. The CDR3, as DNA: TGTGCCAGCAGCGTAGGGGGTACAGGGAACGAGCAGTACTTC. It codes for CASSVGGTGNEQYF.